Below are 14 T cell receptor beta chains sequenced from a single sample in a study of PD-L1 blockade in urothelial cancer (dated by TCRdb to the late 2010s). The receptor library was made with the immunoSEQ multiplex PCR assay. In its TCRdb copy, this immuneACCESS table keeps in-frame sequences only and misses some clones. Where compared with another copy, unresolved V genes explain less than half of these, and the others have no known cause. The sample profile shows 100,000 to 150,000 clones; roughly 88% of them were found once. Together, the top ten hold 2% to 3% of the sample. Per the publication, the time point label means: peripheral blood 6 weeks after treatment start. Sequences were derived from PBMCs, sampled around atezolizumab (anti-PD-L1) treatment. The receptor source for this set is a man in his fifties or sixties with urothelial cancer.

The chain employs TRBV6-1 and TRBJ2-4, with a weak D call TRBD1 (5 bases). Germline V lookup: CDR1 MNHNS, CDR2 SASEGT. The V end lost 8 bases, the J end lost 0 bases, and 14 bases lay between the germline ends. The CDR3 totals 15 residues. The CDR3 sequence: CASLQGDTAKNIQYF. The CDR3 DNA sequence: TGTGCCAGCCTTCAAGGGGATACAGCCAAAAACATTCAGTACTTC.

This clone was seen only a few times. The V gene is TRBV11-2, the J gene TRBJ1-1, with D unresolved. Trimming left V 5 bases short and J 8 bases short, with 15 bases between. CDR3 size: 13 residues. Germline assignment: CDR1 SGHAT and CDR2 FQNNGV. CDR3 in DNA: TGTGCCAGCAGCCGAACCATGGCCCGAGAAGCTTTCTTT. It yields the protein CASSRTMAREAFF.

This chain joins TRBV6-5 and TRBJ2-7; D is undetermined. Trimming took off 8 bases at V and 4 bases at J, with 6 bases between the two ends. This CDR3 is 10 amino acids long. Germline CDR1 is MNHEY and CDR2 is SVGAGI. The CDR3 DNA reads TGTGCCAGCGACTCTTACGAGCAGTACTTC. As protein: CASDSYEQYF.

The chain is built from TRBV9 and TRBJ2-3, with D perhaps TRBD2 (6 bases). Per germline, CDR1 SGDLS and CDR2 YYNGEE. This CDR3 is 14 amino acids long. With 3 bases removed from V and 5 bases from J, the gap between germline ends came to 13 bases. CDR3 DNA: TGTGCCAGCAGCGCCCGACTAGTTCAAGATACGCAGTATTTT. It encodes CASSARLVQDTQYF. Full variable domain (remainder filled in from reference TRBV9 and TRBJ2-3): DSGVTQTPKHLITATGQRVTLRCSPRSGDLSVYWYQQSLDQGLQFLIQYYNGEERAKGNILERFSAQQFPDLHSELNLSSLELGDSALYFCASSARLVQDTQYFGPGTRLTVL.

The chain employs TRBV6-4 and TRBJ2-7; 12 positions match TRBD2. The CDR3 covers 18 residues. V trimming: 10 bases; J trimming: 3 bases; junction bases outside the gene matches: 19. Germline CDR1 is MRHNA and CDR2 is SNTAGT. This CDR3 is CATEGGTRRLAGDYEQYF. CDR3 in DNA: TGTGCCACCGAAGGAGGCACCCGCCGACTAGCGGGAGACTACGAGCAGTACTTC.

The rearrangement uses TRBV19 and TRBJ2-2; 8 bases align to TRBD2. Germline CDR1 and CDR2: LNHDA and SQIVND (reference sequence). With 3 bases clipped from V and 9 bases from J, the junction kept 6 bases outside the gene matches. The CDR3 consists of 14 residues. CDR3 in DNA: TGTGCCAGTAGTATCCCGGGACTAGTAAGGGAGCTGTTTTTT. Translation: CASSIPGLVRELFF.

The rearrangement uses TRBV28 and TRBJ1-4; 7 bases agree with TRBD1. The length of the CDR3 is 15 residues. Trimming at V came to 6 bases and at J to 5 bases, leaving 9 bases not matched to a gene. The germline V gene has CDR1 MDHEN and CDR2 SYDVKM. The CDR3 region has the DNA TGTGCCAGCAGACCACTCCCAGGGGGGAATGAAAAACTGTTTTTT. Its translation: CASRPLPGGNEKLFF.

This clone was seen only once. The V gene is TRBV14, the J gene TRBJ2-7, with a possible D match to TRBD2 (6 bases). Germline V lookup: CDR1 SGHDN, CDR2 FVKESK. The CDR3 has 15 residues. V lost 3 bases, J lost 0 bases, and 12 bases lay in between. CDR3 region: CASSHTGGTSYEQYF. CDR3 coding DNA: TGTGCCAGCAGCCATACCGGGGGAACCTCCTACGAGCAGTACTTC. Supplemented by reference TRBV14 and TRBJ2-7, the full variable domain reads EAGVTQFPSHSVIEKGQTVTLRCDPISGHDNLYWYRRVMGKEIKFLLHFVKESKQDESGMPNNRFLAERTGGTYSTLKVQPAELEDSGVYFCASSHTGGTSYEQYFGPGTRLTVT.

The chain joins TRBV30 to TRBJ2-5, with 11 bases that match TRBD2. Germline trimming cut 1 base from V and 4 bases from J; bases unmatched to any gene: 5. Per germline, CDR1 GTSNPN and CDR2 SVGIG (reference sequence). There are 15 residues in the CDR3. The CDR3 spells CAWSGSGTSGETQYF. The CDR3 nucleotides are TGTGCCTGGAGTGGCTCCGGGACTAGCGGAGAGACCCAGTACTTC.

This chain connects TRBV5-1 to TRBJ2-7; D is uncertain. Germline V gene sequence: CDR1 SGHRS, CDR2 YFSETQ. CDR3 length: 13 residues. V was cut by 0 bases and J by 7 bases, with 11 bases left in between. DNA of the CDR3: TGCGCCAGCAGCTTGGTTACAGCTGAGGAGCAGTACTTC. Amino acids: CASSLVTAEEQYF.

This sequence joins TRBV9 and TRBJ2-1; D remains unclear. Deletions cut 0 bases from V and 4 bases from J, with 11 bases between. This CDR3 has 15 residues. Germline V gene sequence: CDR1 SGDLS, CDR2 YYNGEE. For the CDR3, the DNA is TGTGCCAGCAGCGTAGTAGAGGCAGAGTACAATGAGCAGTTCTTC. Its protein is CASSVVEAEYNEQFF. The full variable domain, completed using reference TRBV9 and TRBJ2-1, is DSGVTQTPKHLITATGQRVTLRCSPRSGDLSVYWYQQSLDQGLQFLIQYYNGEERAKGNILERFSAQQFPDLHSELNLSSLELGDSALYFCASSVVEAEYNEQFFGPGTRLTVL.

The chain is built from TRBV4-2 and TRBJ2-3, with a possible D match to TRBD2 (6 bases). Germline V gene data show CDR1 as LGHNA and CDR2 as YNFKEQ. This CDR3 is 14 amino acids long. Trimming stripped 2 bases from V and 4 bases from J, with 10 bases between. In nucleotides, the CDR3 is TGTGCCAGCAGCCAACTGGGACTTTCAGATACGCAGTATTTT. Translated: CASSQLGLSDTQYF.

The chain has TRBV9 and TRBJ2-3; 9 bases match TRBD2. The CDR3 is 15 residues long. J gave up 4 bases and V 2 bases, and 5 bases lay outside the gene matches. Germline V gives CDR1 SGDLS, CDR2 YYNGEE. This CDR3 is CASSVSSGRADTQYF. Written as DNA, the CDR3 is TGTGCCAGCAGCGTGAGTAGCGGGAGAGCAGATACGCAGTATTTT.

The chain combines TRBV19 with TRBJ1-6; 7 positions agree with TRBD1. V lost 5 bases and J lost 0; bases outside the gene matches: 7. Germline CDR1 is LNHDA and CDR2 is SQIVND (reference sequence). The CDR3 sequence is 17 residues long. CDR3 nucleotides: TGTGCCAGTAGTCTTCGGACAGGAAGCTCCTATAATTCACCCCTCCACTTT. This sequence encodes CASSLRTGSSYNSPLHF.